These 6 T cell receptor beta chains were all obtained from the same sample, sequenced in a study of T cell responses to AZD1222 COVID-19 vaccine. Data came from immunoSEQ multiplex PCR; TCRdb stores just in-frame clones and leaves some out. The sample has some 100,000 clones, 70% to 90% seen once. The material sequenced was peripheral blood, taken on day 0 of MenACWY control vaccination. The receptors come from an adult in good health.

The CDR3, as DNA: TGTGCCAGCAGTTATACTCGCTACGAGCAGTACTTC. The encoded protein is CASSYTRYEQYF. The rearrangement uses TRBV6-5 and TRBJ2-7, with D unclear. V was shortened by 3 bases and J by 3 bases, with 6 bases between the two germline ends. Germline-derived CDR1 and CDR2 are MNHEY and SVGAGI. The CDR3 length is 12 residues.

This chain joins TRBV9 and TRBJ2-3; D gene ambiguous. The CDR3 contains 15 residues. V was cut by 0 bases and J by 6 bases, with 14 bases left in between. CDR1 is SGDLS, CDR2 YYNGEE, per germline. The CDR3 loop is CASSVDSEPADTQYF. DNA of the CDR3: TGTGCCAGCAGCGTAGATTCGGAGCCCGCCGATACGCAGTATTTT.

The chain employs TRBV11-2 and TRBJ2-5; D is possibly TRBD1 (6 bases). The CDR3 extends over 14 amino acids. V was pared by 5 bases and J by 13 bases, with 23 bases between. Germline values: CDR1 SGHAT, CDR2 FQNNGV. CDR3 nucleotides: TGTGCCAGCAGCCGTGCCTCCCCACAGGGCCCACGGTACTTC. Translating gives CASSRASPQGPRYF. The whole variable domain, filled in from reference TRBV11-2 and TRBJ2-5, reads EAGVAQSPRYKIIEKRQSVAFWCNPISGHATLYWYQQILGQGPKLLIQFQNNGVVDDSQLPKDRFSAERLKGVDSTLKIQPAKLEDSAVYLCASSRASPQGPRYFGPGTRLLVL.

The rearrangement joins TRBV20-1 to TRBJ2-7; no definite D call. Trimming stripped 3 bases from V and 4 bases from J, with 7 bases between. Germline values: CDR1 DFQATT, CDR2 SNEGSKA (reference sequence). This CDR3 comprises 11 residues. CDR3 sequence reads: CSASPRYEQYF. The CDR3 bases are TGCAGTGCTAGCCCAAGGTACGAGCAGTACTTC.

In its sample, this clone was seen once. V and J are TRBV2 and TRBJ2-6; D unresolved. V dropped 2 bases and J dropped 0 bases, with 8 bases sitting between them. Germline V lookup: CDR1 SNHLY, CDR2 FYNNEI. CDR3 size: 16 residues. The CDR3 DNA sequence: TGTGCCAGCAGTGAAACGGGCGGCTCTGGGGCCAACGTCCTGACTTTC. Translating it yields CASSETGGSGANVLTF.

The chain joins TRBV29-1 to TRBJ2-1, with 9 bases fitting TRBD1. The CDR3 totals 14 residues. The ends lost 3 bases at V and 8 bases at J; junction bases unmatched: 8. In germline, CDR1 is SQVTM, CDR2 ANQGSEA. CDR3 amino acids: CSVERRTGVDEQFF. The CDR3 nucleotides read TGCAGCGTTGAGCGTAGGACAGGGGTCGATGAGCAGTTCTTC.